Below, one TCR beta chain is given with its context. The sample comes from a study of T cell responses to AZD1222 COVID-19 vaccine. There are 16 residues in the CDR3. Looked up from germline, CDR1 is SEHNR and CDR2 is FQNEAQ (reference sequence). The ends lost 3 bases at V and 0 bases at J; junction bases unmatched: 7. Clones were read by immunoSEQ multiplex PCR, and TCRdb kept only the in-frame ones, dropping some. The sample yields 100,000 to 150,000 clones, about 92% seen once. The chain employs TRBV7-9 and TRBJ1-1; 7 bases agree with TRBD1. The sequencing here drew on peripheral blood, taken on day 0 of AZD1222 vaccination. The clonotype originates from an adult in good health. CDR3 protein: CASSFSLTGMNTEAFF. As DNA, the CDR3 is TGTGCCAGCAGCTTCAGCCTGACAGGGATGAACACTGAAGCTTTCTTT.